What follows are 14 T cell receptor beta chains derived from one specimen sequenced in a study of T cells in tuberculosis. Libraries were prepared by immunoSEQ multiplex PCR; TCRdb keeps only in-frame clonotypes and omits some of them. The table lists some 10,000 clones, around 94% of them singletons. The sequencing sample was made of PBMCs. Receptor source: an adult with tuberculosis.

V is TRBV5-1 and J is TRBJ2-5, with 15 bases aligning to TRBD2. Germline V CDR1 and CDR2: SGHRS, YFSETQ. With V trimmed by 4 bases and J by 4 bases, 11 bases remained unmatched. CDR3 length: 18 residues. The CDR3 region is CASSGPGLAGGVVETQYF. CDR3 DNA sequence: TGCGCCAGCAGCGGTCCGGGACTAGCGGGGGGAGTTGTAGAGACCCAGTACTTC.

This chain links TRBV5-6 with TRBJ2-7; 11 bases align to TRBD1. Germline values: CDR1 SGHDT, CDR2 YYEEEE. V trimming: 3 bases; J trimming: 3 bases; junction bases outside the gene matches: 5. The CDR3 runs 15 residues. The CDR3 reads CASSSRTGGGYEQYF. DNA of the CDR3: TGTGCCAGCAGCTCACGGACAGGGGGCGGCTACGAGCAGTACTTC.

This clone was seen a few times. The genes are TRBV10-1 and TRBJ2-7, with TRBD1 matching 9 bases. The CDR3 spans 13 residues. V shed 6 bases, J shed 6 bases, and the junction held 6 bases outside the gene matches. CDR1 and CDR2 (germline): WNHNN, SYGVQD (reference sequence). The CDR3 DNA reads TGCGCCAGCAGCCGGGACAGGGTCTCCGAGCAGTACTTC. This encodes CASSRDRVSEQYF.

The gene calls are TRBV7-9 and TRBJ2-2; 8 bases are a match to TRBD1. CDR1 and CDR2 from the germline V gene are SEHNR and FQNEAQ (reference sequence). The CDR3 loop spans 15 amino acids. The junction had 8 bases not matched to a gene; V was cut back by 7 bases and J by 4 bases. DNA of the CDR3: TGTGCCAGCATTTTCAGGGGGCAGGGCACCGGGGAGCTGTTTTTT. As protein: CASIFRGQGTGELFF.

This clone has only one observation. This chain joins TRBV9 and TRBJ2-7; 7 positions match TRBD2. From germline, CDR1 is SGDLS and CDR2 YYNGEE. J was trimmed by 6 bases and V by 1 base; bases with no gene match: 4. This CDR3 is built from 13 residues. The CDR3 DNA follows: TGTGCCAGCAGCGTAACGGGAGGCGCCGAGCAGTACTTC. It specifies CASSVTGGAEQYF.

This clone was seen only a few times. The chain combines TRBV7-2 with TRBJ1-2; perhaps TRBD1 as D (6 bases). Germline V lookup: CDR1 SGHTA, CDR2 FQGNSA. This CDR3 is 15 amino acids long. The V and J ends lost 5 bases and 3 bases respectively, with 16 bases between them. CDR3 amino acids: CASSITGMEDYGYTF. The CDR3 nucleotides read TGTGCCAGCAGCATCACAGGGATGGAGGACTATGGCTACACCTTC. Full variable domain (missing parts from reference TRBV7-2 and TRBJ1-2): GAGVSQSPSNKVTEKGKDVELRCDPISGHTALYWYRQSLGQGLEFLIYFQGNSAPDKSGLPSDRFSAERTGGSVSTLTIQRTQQEDSAVYLCASSITGMEDYGYTFGSGTRLTVV.

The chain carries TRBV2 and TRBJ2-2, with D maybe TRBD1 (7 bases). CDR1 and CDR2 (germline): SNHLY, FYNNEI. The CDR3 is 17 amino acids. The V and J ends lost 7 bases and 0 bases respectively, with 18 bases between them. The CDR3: CASISGRQGPNTGELFF. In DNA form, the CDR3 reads TGTGCCAGCATCAGCGGGCGACAGGGACCGAACACCGGGGAGCTGTTTTTT.

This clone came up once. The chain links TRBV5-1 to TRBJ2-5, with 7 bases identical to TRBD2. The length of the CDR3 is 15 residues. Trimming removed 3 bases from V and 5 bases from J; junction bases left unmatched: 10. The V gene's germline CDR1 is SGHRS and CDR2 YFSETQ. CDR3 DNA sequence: TGCGCCAGCAGCTCGACGGGGGGTTTCGGGGAGACCCAGTACTTC. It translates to CASSSTGGFGETQYF. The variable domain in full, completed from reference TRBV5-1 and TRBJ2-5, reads KAGVTQTPRYLIKTRGQQVTLSCSPISGHRSVSWYQQTPGQGLQFLFEYFSETQRNKGNFPGRFSGRQFSNSRSEMNVSTLELGDSALYLCASSSTGGFGETQYFGPGTRLLVL.

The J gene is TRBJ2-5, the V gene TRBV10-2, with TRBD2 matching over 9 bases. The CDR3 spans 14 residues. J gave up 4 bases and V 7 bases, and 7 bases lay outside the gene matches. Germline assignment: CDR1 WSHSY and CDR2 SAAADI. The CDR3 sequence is CASNGGGGLETQYF. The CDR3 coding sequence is TGCGCCAGCAATGGCGGGGGGGGCCTAGAGACCCAGTACTTC.

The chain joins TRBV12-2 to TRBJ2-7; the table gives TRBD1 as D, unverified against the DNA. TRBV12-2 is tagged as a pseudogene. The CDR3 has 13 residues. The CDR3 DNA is TGTGCAAGTCGCTTAGAACAGGGCAACGAGCAGTACTTC. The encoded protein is CASRLEQGNEQYF.

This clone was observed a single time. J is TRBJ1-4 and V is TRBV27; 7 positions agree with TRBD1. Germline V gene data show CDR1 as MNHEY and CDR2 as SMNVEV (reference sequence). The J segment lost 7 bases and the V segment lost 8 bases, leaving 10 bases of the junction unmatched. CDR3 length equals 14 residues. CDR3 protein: CASYPRDSPEKLFF. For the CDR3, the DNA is TGTGCCAGCTACCCCCGGGACAGCCCTGAAAAACTGTTTTTT.

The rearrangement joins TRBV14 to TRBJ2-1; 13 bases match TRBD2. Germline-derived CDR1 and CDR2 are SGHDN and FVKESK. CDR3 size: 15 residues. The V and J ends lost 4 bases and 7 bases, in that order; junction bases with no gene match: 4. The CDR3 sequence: CASSPGTSGTNEQFF. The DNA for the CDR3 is TGTGCCAGCAGCCCCGGGACTAGCGGGACAAATGAGCAGTTCTTC.

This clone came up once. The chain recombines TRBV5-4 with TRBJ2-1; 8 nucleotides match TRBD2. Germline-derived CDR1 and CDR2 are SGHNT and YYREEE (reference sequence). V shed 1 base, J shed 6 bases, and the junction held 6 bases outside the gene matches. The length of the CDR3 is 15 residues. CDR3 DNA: TGTGCCAGCAGCTTGACTTTAGCGGGGAGCAATGAGCAGTTCTTC. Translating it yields CASSLTLAGSNEQFF. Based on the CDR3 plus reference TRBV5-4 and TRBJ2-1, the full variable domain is ETGVTQSPTHLIKTRGQQVTLRCSSQSGHNTVSWYQQALGQGPQFIFQYYREEENGRGNFPPRFSGLQFPNYSSELNVNALELDDSALYLCASSLTLAGSNEQFFGPGTRLTVL.

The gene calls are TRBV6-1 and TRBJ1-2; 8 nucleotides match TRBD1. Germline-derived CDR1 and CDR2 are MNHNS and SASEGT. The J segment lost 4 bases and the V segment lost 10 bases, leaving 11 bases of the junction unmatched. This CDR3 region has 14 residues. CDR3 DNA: TGTGCCATTTTGGACAGGGCGGACTTCTATGGCTACACCTTC. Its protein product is CAILDRADFYGYTF.